These 30 T cell receptor beta chains share one sample of origin, sequenced in a study of shared T cell receptors in the human thymus. TCRdb keeps only in-frame clones here, not all; method: immunoSEQ multiplex PCR. The repertoire holds 650,000 to 950,000 clones, with 80% to 90% as singletons. The sample also formed part of further work on human thymus T cells.

The source material was thymocytes. Source of these receptors: a girl in the first two years of life with a congenital heart defect.

V and J are TRBV15 and TRBJ1-1, with D possibly TRBD1 on 6 matching bases. This CDR3 region has 17 residues. Deletions cut 0 bases from V and 4 bases from J, with 18 bases between. Germline V lookup: CDR1 LNHNV, CDR2 YYDKDF (reference sequence). The CDR3 region has the DNA TGTGCCACCAGCAGAGATTCAGGGGCACGAAGCATCACTGAAGCTTTCTTT. Translation: CATSRDSGARSITEAFF.

J is TRBJ1-4 and V is TRBV7-9, with D possibly being TRBD1 (6 bases). The CDR3 length is 15 residues. Germline V gene sequence: CDR1 SEHNR, CDR2 FQNEAQ (reference sequence). With 2 bases removed from V and 4 bases from J, the gap between germline ends came to 11 bases. The CDR3 spells CASSLKGGHNEKLFF. CDR3 bases: TGTGCCAGCAGCTTAAAGGGGGGGCATAATGAAAAACTGTTTTTT.

This rearrangement joins TRBV9 to TRBJ1-2, with D perhaps matching TRBD1 (5 bases). Trimming removed 0 bases at V and 8 bases at J, with 17 bases between. Germline V lookup: CDR1 SGDLS, CDR2 YYNGEE. The CDR3 extends over 15 amino acids. CDR3 in amino acids: CASSVEDTQGNGYTF. As DNA, the CDR3 is TGTGCCAGCAGCGTAGAAGACACGCAGGGAAACGGCTACACCTTC.

To note about this clone: The junction departs from the called germline gene at one end, perhaps through a read error. V usage is TRBV20-1 and J usage is TRBJ1-2, with a weak D call TRBD1 (6 bases). Germline CDR1 DFQATT, CDR2 SNEGSKA (reference sequence). The CDR3 is 11 residues long. The CDR3 DNA sequence: TGCAGTGCTAGTAGAACGGGGGGCTACGCCTTC. This encodes CSASRTGGYAF.

The V and J genes are TRBV28 and TRBJ2-7; weak D call: TRBD2 (7 bases). Germline assignment: CDR1 MDHEN and CDR2 SYDVKM. Trimming removed 4 bases from V and 3 bases from J, with 13 bases in between. The CDR3 contains 14 residues. The CDR3 reads CASSWGGGYYEQYF. The CDR3 bases are TGTGCCAGCAGTTGGGGAGGGGGATACTACGAGCAGTACTTC.

This clone was counted once. The genes are TRBV28 and TRBJ2-7, with TRBD2 matching over 10 bases. The CDR3 is made up of 17 amino acids. The ends lost 5 bases at V and 2 bases at J; junction bases unmatched: 12. Germline CDR1 and CDR2: MDHEN and SYDVKM. The CDR3 sequence: CASSPTTTSGVTYEQYF. DNA for the CDR3: TGTGCCAGCAGTCCGACGACAACTAGCGGGGTGACCTACGAGCAGTACTTC.

The gene calls are TRBV5-1 and TRBJ1-1, with 12 bases fitting TRBD1. Germline CDR1 SGHRS, CDR2 YFSETQ. V lost 4 bases, J lost 14 bases, and 6 bases stayed unmatched. CDR3 length: 12 amino acids. The CDR3 region has the DNA TGCGCCAGCAGCCTAAGGGACAGGGGGCTGTTCTTT. It is translated as CASSLRDRGLFF.

The genes are TRBV5-4 and TRBJ1-6; a possible D gene is TRBD1 (5 bases). The V end was cut by 4 bases, the J end by 8 bases, with 13 bases between. Germline V gene data show CDR1 as SGHNT and CDR2 as YYREEE (reference sequence). The CDR3 is 14 amino acids. Written as DNA, the CDR3 is TGTGCCAGCAGCCCCGAATGGACACATTCACCCCTCCACTTT. Translating gives CASSPEWTHSPLHF.

The sample holds one count of this clone. Other DNA sequences in the sample encode the same CDR3. The CDR3 protein is CASSRQGNTEAFF. CDR3 coding DNA: TGTGCCAGTAGTCGTCAGGGGAACACTGAAGCTTTCTTT. This rearrangement joins TRBV19 to TRBJ1-1, with TRBD1 as a possible D gene (5 bases). The germline V gene encodes CDR1 LNHDA and CDR2 SQIVND (reference sequence). The CDR3 consists of 13 residues. With 5 bases removed from V and 1 base from J, the gap between germline ends came to 8 bases.

With respect to this clone: The same CDR3 is also encoded by other DNA sequences in this sample. The gene calls are TRBV14 and TRBJ2-7; tentative D call: TRBD2 (6 bases). The CDR3 loop spans 16 amino acids. Trimming took off 1 base at V and 2 bases at J, with 15 bases between the two ends. Germline V gene lookup returns CDR1 SGHDN and CDR2 FVKESK. In DNA, the CDR3 is TGTGCCAGCAGCCAAGCAGGGACCGGACTAACCTACGAGCAGTACTTC. As protein: CASSQAGTGLTYEQYF.

The genes are TRBV29-1 and TRBJ1-1; TRBD1 might be the D (6 bases). Per the germline V gene, CDR1 is SQVTM and CDR2 is ANQGSEA. Between the trimmed V and J ends, which lost 1 base and 4 bases, there was a span of 22 bases. The CDR3 is made up of 17 amino acids. The CDR3 DNA follows: TGCAGCGTTGAAGGATGGCACCCCAGGGGCAGAGGCACTGAAGCTTTCTTT. Translated: CSVEGWHPRGRGTEAFF.

The chain links TRBV14 to TRBJ1-2, with D possibly being TRBD1 (6 bases). Per the germline V gene, CDR1 is SGHDN and CDR2 is FVKESK. There are 18 residues in the CDR3. Trimming shortened V by 2 bases and J by 3 bases, and 22 bases separated the two germline ends. In DNA form, the CDR3 reads TGTGCCAGCAGCCAAAGTAGGCCGCGGACAGCACTGCACTATGGCTACACCTTC. This translates into CASSQSRPRTALHYGYTF.

V gene TRBV4-3 combines with J gene TRBJ1-4; D is perhaps TRBD1 (5 bases). The CDR3 loop spans 16 amino acids. The V gene's germline CDR1 is LGHNA and CDR2 YSLEER. Trimming pared 5 bases from V and 7 bases from J, leaving 20 bases between. Written as DNA, the CDR3 is TGCGCCAGCAGCAGGCAGACCGGGACTGGGGCTGAAAAACTGTTTTTT. Translation gives CASSRQTGTGAEKLFF.

The chain has TRBV29-1 and TRBJ2-5; TRBD2 aligns across 8 bases. The J segment lost 2 bases and the V segment lost 0 bases, leaving 17 bases of the junction unmatched. The V gene's germline CDR1 is SQVTM and CDR2 ANQGSEA. The CDR3 loop spans 19 amino acids. Here the CDR3 reads CSVEDPRTSSSGEQETQYF. For the CDR3, the DNA is TGCAGCGTTGAAGATCCGAGGACTAGCTCGTCGGGCGAACAAGAGACCCAGTACTTC.

CDR3 in amino acids: CATDTQKEAHNQPQHF. For the CDR3, the DNA is TGTGCCACCGATACCCAAAAGGAGGCCCACAATCAGCCCCAGCATTTT. The J gene is TRBJ1-5, the V gene TRBV28; D unclear. Per germline, CDR1 MDHEN and CDR2 SYDVKM. Trimming pared 10 bases from V and 3 bases from J, leaving 22 bases between. The CDR3 contains 16 residues.

The V gene is TRBV7-2, the J gene TRBJ1-2; D possibly corresponds to TRBD1 (6 bases). The CDR3 runs to 16 residues. CDR1 and CDR2 from the germline V gene are SGHTA and FQGNSA. V was pared by 1 base and J by 0 bases, with 12 bases between. The CDR3 region has the DNA TGTGCCAGCAGCTTAGGTCGACAGGATACTAACTATGGCTACACCTTC. It is translated as CASSLGRQDTNYGYTF.

The chain combines TRBV4-1 with TRBJ1-1; the D gene is possibly TRBD1 (6 bases). The CDR3 runs to 16 residues. Germline V gives CDR1 MGHRA, CDR2 YSYEKL. The V gene lost 2 bases and the J gene lost 2 bases, with 15 bases spanning the gap. The CDR3 loop is CASSQTTGLDNTEAFF. The CDR3 nucleotides are TGCGCCAGCAGCCAAACCACAGGGCTGGACAACACTGAAGCTTTCTTT.

The chain is built from TRBV30 and TRBJ1-1, with D maybe TRBD1 (6 bases). The CDR3 contains 11 residues. Germline V CDR1 and CDR2: GTSNPN, SVGIG (reference sequence). Trimming removed 5 bases at V and 3 bases at J, with 7 bases between. CDR3 in amino acids: CAWRTDTEAFF. The CDR3 DNA reads as TGTGCCTGGCGGACAGACACTGAAGCTTTCTTT.

This chain joins TRBV6-6 and TRBJ1-1; tentatively, D is TRBD1 (5 bases). Trimming took off 7 bases at V and 5 bases at J, with 14 bases between the two ends. CDR1 and CDR2 from the germline V gene are MNHNY and SVGAGI (reference sequence). This CDR3 is built from 13 residues. CDR3: CASTMGGATEAFF. In nucleotides, the CDR3 is TGTGCCAGCACAATGGGGGGTGCTACTGAAGCTTTCTTT.

The J gene is TRBJ1-3, the V gene TRBV19; D call uncertain. Germline V gives CDR1 LNHDA, CDR2 SQIVND (reference sequence). The germline V and J ends were trimmed by 6 bases and 4 bases, with 10 bases remaining between them. The CDR3 is made up of 13 amino acids. Here the CDR3 reads CASRETMGNTIYF. DNA for the CDR3: TGTGCCAGTAGAGAGACAATGGGAAACACCATATATTTT.

A remark on this clone: The junction and the germline gene differ at one end; a read error may be behind it. Other nucleotide sequences from this sample produce the same CDR3. In DNA, the CDR3 is TGTGCCAGCAGTCCGGGTTGGAATTCCCCCCTCCACTTT. Translating gives CASSPGWNSPLHF. The gene calls are TRBV6-5 and TRBJ1-6; no clear D. The germline V gene has CDR1 MNHEY and CDR2 SVGAGI. This CDR3 spans 13 amino acids.

This clone turned up a few times. The chain employs TRBV4-3 and TRBJ2-7; D may be TRBD2 (6 bases). Trimming cost V 0 bases and J 5 bases, with 20 bases left between them. This CDR3 contains 17 residues. CDR1 is LGHNA and CDR2 is YSLEER in the germline V gene. As DNA, the CDR3 is TGCGCCAGCAGCCAAGATCGGGAGAGGGGCGGAATGGACGAGCAGTACTTC. Translation gives CASSQDRERGGMDEQYF.

The chain employs TRBV7-2 and TRBJ2-7; possible D gene TRBD1, 6 bases. Trimming shortened V by 5 bases and J by 5 bases, and 13 bases separated the two germline ends. This CDR3 spans 13 amino acids. Germline loops: CDR1 SGHTA, CDR2 FQGNSA. The CDR3 DNA is TGTGCCAGCAGCCCACCAAAGGGGGACGAGCAGTACTTC. It is translated as CASSPPKGDEQYF.

The genes are TRBV7-8 and TRBJ2-7; 9 nucleotides match TRBD1. Losses at the gene ends were 3 bases for V and 1 base for J; bases not matched to a gene: 7. Germline V gene lookup returns CDR1 SGHVS and CDR2 FQNEAQ. CDR3 size: 16 residues. The CDR3 sequence: CASSFRQGGTSYEQYF. CDR3 sequence (DNA): TGTGCCAGCAGCTTCAGACAGGGGGGGACATCCTACGAGCAGTACTTC.

This chain links TRBV2 with TRBJ1-1; 8 bases map to TRBD1. Germline loops: CDR1 SNHLY, CDR2 FYNNEI. V shed 5 bases, J shed 8 bases, and the junction held 10 bases outside the gene matches. The CDR3 is 14 amino acids. CDR3 sequence: CASSTQGARFEAFF. The CDR3 nucleotides read TGTGCCAGCAGTACGCAGGGGGCTAGATTCGAAGCTTTCTTT. The whole variable domain, remainder taken from reference TRBV2 and TRBJ1-1, is EPEVTQTPSHQVTQMGQEVILRCVPISNHLYFYWYRQILGQKVEFLVSFYNNEISEKSEIFDDQFSVERPDGSNFTLKIRSTKLEDSAMYFCASSTQGARFEAFFGQGTRLTVV.

With respect to this clone: No conserved phenylalanine or tryptophan is present at the end of the CDR3, so a read error is the likely explanation. Because the CDR3's place on the DNA is in doubt, the DNA is left out and the CDR3 is given as listed by TCRdb. J is TRBJ1-2 and V is TRBV23-1. TRBV23-1 is sorted into the ORF group, with uncertain function. The CDR3 adds up to 11 amino acids, both ends counted. The CDR3 loop is CASIEGGERDL.

V and J are TRBV20-1 and TRBJ2-1; possible D gene TRBD1, 6 bases. Trimming took off 5 bases at V and 6 bases at J, with 8 bases between the two ends. Per germline, CDR1 DFQATT and CDR2 SNEGSKA (reference sequence). The CDR3 covers 11 residues. The CDR3 sequence is CSALQGNEQFF. For the CDR3, the DNA is TGCAGTGCTCTACAGGGCAATGAGCAGTTCTTC.

The V call is TRBV7-2, the J call TRBJ2-7, with TRBD1 matching over 9 bases. Germline V gene lookup returns CDR1 SGHTA and CDR2 FQGNSA. The V segment lost 0 bases and the J segment 7 bases; nucleotides outside the gene matches: 16. The CDR3 runs to 18 residues. This chain's CDR3 is CASSLAYRGQGSMREQYF. CDR3 in DNA: TGTGCCAGCAGCTTAGCGTATCGAGGACAGGGGAGCATGAGAGAGCAGTACTTC.

This clone has just one count. The V and J genes are TRBV15 and TRBJ1-5; TRBD1 matches at 9 bases. The CDR3 totals 17 residues. Trimming took 1 base from V and 5 from J; bases not matched to a gene: 9. The V gene's germline CDR1 is LNHNV and CDR2 YYDKDF (reference sequence). CDR3 bases: TGTGCCACCAGCAGAGGGGCCGGGACAGGGCACCATCAGCCCCAGCATTTT. This translates into CATSRGAGTGHHQPQHF.

V gene TRBV7-9 combines with J gene TRBJ1-5, with 7 positions matching TRBD1. CDR1 is SEHNR and CDR2 is FQNEAQ in the germline V gene (reference sequence). The CDR3 runs to 15 residues. The V gene end was trimmed by 7 bases and the J gene end by 4 bases; junction bases not matched to a gene: 10. The CDR3 here is CASTLTSGGNQPQHF. CDR3 bases: TGTGCCAGCACCCTAACATCAGGGGGGAATCAGCCCCAGCATTTT.